This T cell receptor (beta chain) was obtained from a study of blood T cell repertoires in COVID-19. The overall study: Sites across the United States, Italy and Spain contributed samples from acute and convalescent COVID-19. From T cells, B-cell-depleted T cells, or PBMCs came the material, which was cDNA or gDNA.

The CDR3 totals 13 residues. Germline V lookup: CDR1 SGHRS, CDR2 YFSETQ. With 3 bases removed from V and 2 bases from J, the gap between germline ends came to 8 bases. In the original workflow: Nucleated cell counts were estimated from reference gene primer amplification. TCRdb keeps only in-frame clones here, not all; method: immunoSEQ multiplex PCR. The V and J calls and clone size are taken from that table; D and trimming were inferred from the DNA. The table records around 150,000 clones, 70% to 85% of them present only once. The sequence was obtained from a woman of 80 years or more with acute or convalescent COVID-19. Sample: peripheral blood. The V gene is TRBV5-1, the J gene TRBJ1-2; D remains ambiguous. The CDR3 is CASSSGVNYGYTF. For the CDR3, the DNA is TGCGCCAGCAGCTCCGGGGTAAACTATGGCTACACCTTC.